This TCR beta chain appears in the sequencing data of a study of regulatory T cells in long-lasting Graves disease. iRepertoire HTBI primers and Arm-PCR of CDR3 regions built TCR beta libraries. Each CDR3 protein gets one entry after TCRdb re-called the multiplex PCR reads with MiXCR. The sample carries approximately 400,000 distinct CDR3 sequences, less than 30% recorded once. Time point reported: persistent/refractory GD, antithyroid drugs over 5 years with positive TRAb. PBMC RNA served as the TCR library source. This clonotype was recorded many times. In germline, CDR1 is DFQATT, CDR2 SNEGSKA (reference sequence). The ends were cut back, 1 base at V and 5 bases at J, with 8 bases in the middle. The CDR3 contains 12 residues.

This clonotype originated in a woman in her forties with Graves disease. The chain employs TRBV20-1 and TRBJ2-5; D not certain. Here the sequenced sample was peripheral blood mononuclear cells (PBMCs), taken when the disease was refractory, from a patient treated with antithyroid drugs. The CDR3 loop reads CSARAPLETQYF. The CDR3 DNA is TGCAGTGCTAGAGCCCCGCTGGAGACCCAGTACTTC.